This is a list of T cell receptor beta chains from one sample in a study of T cell changes during pregnancy in multiple sclerosis. TCRdb keeps only in-frame clones here, not all; method: immunoSEQ multiplex PCR. The top ten clones hold about 4% of a sample with tens of thousands of clones, 93% of them seen once. This specimen was CD8+ T cells from peripheral blood mononuclear cells, taken in the second trimester of pregnancy. The receptors were sampled from a female donor with multiple sclerosis, enrolled in a pregnancy study. Each CDR3 is given with its conserved first and last residue. Each record gives: V gene, clone size, D gene, J gene, CDR3 DNA, CDR3 protein. D genes are given only for firm matches. For some rows the clone size is stated as once, few or many, or as a class when expanded; others skip it.

V: TRBV2
size: -
D: TRBD2
J: TRBJ2-1
DNA: TGTGCCAGCAGTGAGGCTAGCGGGGAACGGGAGCAGTTCTTC
CDR3: CASSEASGEREQFF

V: TRBV7-2
size: -
D: -
J: TRBJ2-1
DNA: TGTGCCAGCAGCCCAGTGGGGGGAATCAATGAGCAGTTCTTC
CDR3: CASSPVGGINEQFF

V: TRBV10-2
size: -
D: TRBD2
J: TRBJ2-2
DNA: TGCGCCAGCAGTGACAGAGCGGGGGGGTCGAGCACCGGGGAGCTGTTTTTT
CDR3: CASSDRAGGSSTGELFF

V: TRBV5-5
size: -
D: -
J: TRBJ1-2
DNA: TGTGCCAGCAGCTTGGAGGCGGTGAATGGCTACACCTTC
CDR3: CASSLEAVNGYTF

V: TRBV2
size: -
D: -
J: TRBJ2-7
DNA: TGTGCCAGCATCGGGGGGCACTACGAGCAGTACTTC
CDR3: CASIGGHYEQYF

V: TRBV14
size: -
D: TRBD2
J: TRBJ2-7
DNA: TGTGCCAGCAGCCAAGACCCCGTTGGGCTAGCGGGATCCTACGAGCAGTACTTC
CDR3: CASSQDPVGLAGSYEQYF

V: TRBV27
size: -
D: -
J: TRBJ1-2
DNA: TGTGCCAGCAGTCCCTCACTGACAGGTGCCTCCTATGGCTACACCTTC
CDR3: CASSPSLTGASYGYTF

V: TRBV29-1
size: -
D: TRBD1
J: TRBJ1-1
DNA: TGCAGCGTTCTTACACACAGGGGTACGAACACTGAAGCTTTCTTT
CDR3: CSVLTHRGTNTEAFF

V: TRBV7-9
size: few
D: -
J: TRBJ1-5
DNA: TGTGCCAGCAGCCTAGGGCCAGGGGTGGGTCAGCCCCAGCATTTT
CDR3: CASSLGPGVGQPQHF

V: TRBV4-3
size: -
D: -
J: TRBJ1-5
DNA: TGCGCCAGCAGCCAAGATGGGCGGGCAGGTAATCAGCCCCAGCATTTT
CDR3: CASSQDGRAGNQPQHF

V: TRBV5-4
size: -
D: -
J: TRBJ2-5
DNA: TGTGCCAGCAGCTTTACCGGGACATGGAACCAAGAGACCCAGTACTTC
CDR3: CASSFTGTWNQETQYF

V: TRBV27
size: -
D: TRBD1
J: TRBJ2-1
DNA: TGTGCCAGCAGTTCGATTAATATCGCGACAGGGAATTCCAATGAGCAGTTCTTC
CDR3: CASSSINIATGNSNEQFF

V: TRBV27
size: -
D: -
J: TRBJ2-7
DNA: TGTGCCAGCAGTTTATCCGCTAGACAGTCGGGCGAGCAGTACTTC
CDR3: CASSLSARQSGEQYF

V: TRBV5-4
size: -
D: TRBD1
J: TRBJ1-2
DNA: TGTGCCAGCAGCCGTAACAGGGGGCCGAGTAATGGCTACACCTTC
CDR3: CASSRNRGPSNGYTF

V: TRBV5-5
size: -
D: -
J: TRBJ2-3
DNA: TGTGCCAGCAGCTTAGCGGGAGATACGCAGTATTTT
CDR3: CASSLAGDTQYF

V: TRBV28
size: -
D: -
J: TRBJ2-5
DNA: TGTGCCAGCAGTCGGGACTCACAAGAGACCCAGTACTTC
CDR3: CASSRDSQETQYF

V: TRBV29-1
size: -
D: TRBD2
J: TRBJ2-3
DNA: TGCAGCGTTGATCGGGGGCTAGCGGGAGTCTCGTGGAGCACAGATACGCAGTATTTT
CDR3: CSVDRGLAGVSWSTDTQYF

V: TRBV4-1
size: once
D: -
J: TRBJ2-7
DNA: TGCGCCAGCAGCCGGGGGCTAGCGGAGGGGCGTTACGAGCAGTACTTC
CDR3: CASSRGLAEGRYEQYF

V: TRBV27
size: -
D: TRBD1
J: TRBJ2-1
DNA: TGTGCCAGCAGTCCCGGACAGGGGCACCCGTTCTTC
CDR3: CASSPGQGHPFF

V: TRBV5-1
size: -
D: -
J: TRBJ2-7
DNA: TGCGCCAGCAGCCCTGGGGCGGACCGTTACGAGCAGTACTTC
CDR3: CASSPGADRYEQYF

V: TRBV27
size: -
D: -
J: TRBJ1-5
DNA: TGTGCCAGCAGCCCATCTGGCGGTGGCAATCAGCCCCAGCATTTT
CDR3: CASSPSGGGNQPQHF

V: TRBV7-9
size: -
D: TRBD1
J: TRBJ1-1
DNA: TGTGCCAGCAGCTTTGATCTGGACAGGGACACTGAAGCTTTCTTT
CDR3: CASSFDLDRDTEAFF

V: TRBV12-5
size: -
D: TRBD1
J: TRBJ1-5
DNA: TGTGCTAGTGGTGCTCGACAGGGCCCGGGCGGCAATCAGCCCCAGCATTTT
CDR3: CASGARQGPGGNQPQHF

V: TRBV7-9
size: -
D: -
J: TRBJ2-1
DNA: TGTGCCAGCAGCTTAGTTGAAGGGACTTCGCACAATGAGCAGTTCTTC
CDR3: CASSLVEGTSHNEQFF

V: TRBV9
size: once
D: -
J: TRBJ1-2
DNA: TGTGCCAGCAGCGAGGGTCCCTTGGCGGGGGGCAACTATGGCTACACCTTC
CDR3: CASSEGPLAGGNYGYTF

V: TRBV7-9
size: -
D: TRBD2
J: TRBJ2-5
DNA: TGTGCCAGCAGCTTAACCCCGGTAGCGGGAGGAGAGACCCAGTACTTC
CDR3: CASSLTPVAGGETQYF

V: TRBV4-1
size: once
D: TRBD2
J: TRBJ2-5
DNA: TGCGCCAGCAGCCAAGATCTAGCGGGGGCCTGGACCCAGTACTTC
CDR3: CASSQDLAGAWTQYF

V: TRBV13
size: -
D: -
J: TRBJ2-7
DNA: TGTGCCAGCAGCACGACAGGCGGGTACTACGAGCAGTACTTC
CDR3: CASSTTGGYYEQYF

V: TRBV27
size: once
D: -
J: TRBJ1-1
DNA: TGTGCCAGCAGTCCCCCGGGGGTAGGCACTGAAGCTTTCTTT
CDR3: CASSPPGVGTEAFF

V: TRBV5-1
size: -
D: TRBD1
J: TRBJ1-1
DNA: TGCGCCAGCAGAATTGGGGACAGGGGTGAAGACACTGAAGCTTTCTTT
CDR3: CASRIGDRGEDTEAFF

V: TRBV4-2
size: -
D: -
J: TRBJ2-2
DNA: TGTGCCAGCAGTCCTACGAACACCGGGGAGCTGTTTTTT
CDR3: CASSPTNTGELFF

V: TRBV15
size: -
D: TRBD1
J: TRBJ2-1
DNA: TGTGCCACCAGCAGAGAACCCTTTGACAGGGCAAATTTTAATGAGCAGTTCTTC
CDR3: CATSREPFDRANFNEQFF

V: TRBV9
size: -
D: TRBD2
J: TRBJ2-7
DNA: TGTGCCAGCAGCGTGGAGGACGGGGGGACCCTAGTGGAGCAGTACTTC
CDR3: CASSVEDGGTLVEQYF

V: TRBV7-9
size: once
D: -
J: TRBJ2-7
DNA: TGTGCCAGCAGCTTGAACCCAGGCTACGAGCAGTACTTC
CDR3: CASSLNPGYEQYF

V: TRBV11-2
size: -
D: -
J: TRBJ2-7
DNA: TGTGCCAGCAGCCTCGGACGGGGGGCGGACGAGCAGTACTTC
CDR3: CASSLGRGADEQYF